This T cell receptor beta chain came from a study of T cell responses to AZD1222 COVID-19 vaccine. Whole-study findings and limits: Clonal diversity was possibly underestimated, and the donors were mostly white British, with more females. Repertoire collection took place solely once the T cell response had peaked. Breadth and depth of Spike-specific TCRs rose after two AZD1222 doses.

To note about this clone: Its target is not known. Other DNA sequences in the same sample also yield this CDR3.

This table comes from immunoSEQ multiplex PCR, and its TCRdb copy is limited to in-frame clones, with some not included. The sample records 98,000 or so clones, roughly 86% being singletons. This TCR was sampled from an adult who received the MenACWY meningococcal vaccine as a control. The source material was peripheral blood, sampled 28 days after the second dose of the MenACWY control vaccine.

The chain's CDR3 is CAISGGETQYF. The CDR3 DNA reads as TGTGCCATCAGTGGGGGAGAGACCCAGTACTTC. The chain recombines TRBV10-3 with TRBJ2-5; no firm D call. The V and J ends lost 4 bases and 4 bases respectively, with 4 bases between them. The germline V gene has CDR1 ENHRY and CDR2 SYGVKD. The CDR3 is 11 residues long.